What follows are 30 T cell receptor beta chains derived from one specimen sequenced in a study of blood T cell repertoires in COVID-19. Assay used: immunoSEQ multiplex PCR; TCRdb lists only in-frame clones, some missing. The data contain 70,000 to 95,000 clones, 70% to 90% of them singletons. Sequenced: peripheral blood. These receptors were obtained from a woman at least 80 years old with acute or convalescent COVID-19.

V and J are TRBV2 and TRBJ2-5, with 12 bases aligning to TRBD2. V gave up 6 bases and J gave up 5 bases; unmatched junction bases: 4. CDR3 length equals 14 residues. Germline V lookup: CDR1 SNHLY, CDR2 FYNNEI. The CDR3 here is CASRRTSGIETQYF. The CDR3 DNA follows: TGTGCCAGCAGGAGGACTAGCGGGATTGAGACCCAGTACTTC.

The CDR3 protein is CASSSGRWLETQYF. The CDR3 nucleotides read TGTGCCAGTAGTAGCGGGAGGTGGCTAGAGACCCAGTACTTC. This chain uses TRBV19 with TRBJ2-5, with 8 bases lining up with TRBD2. CDR1 is LNHDA, CDR2 SQIVND, per germline (reference sequence). The CDR3 is made up of 14 amino acids. The J segment lost 4 bases and the V segment lost 4 bases, leaving 5 bases of the junction unmatched.

DNA for the CDR3: TGTGCCATCAGTGATAGGACTAGCGGGGGTTCTAGCTCCTACAATGAGCAGTTCTTC. Translation: CAISDRTSGGSSSYNEQFF. This chain connects TRBV10-3 to TRBJ2-1, with 13 bases identical to TRBD2. The germline V gene encodes CDR1 ENHRY and CDR2 SYGVKD. V was pared by 3 bases and J by 0 bases, with 8 bases of the junction left unmatched. The length of the CDR3 is 19 residues.

This clone appeared a single time. The chain is built from TRBV5-1 and TRBJ1-4; tentative D call: TRBD1 (5 bases). CDR1 and CDR2 (germline): SGHRS, YFSETQ. Trimming stripped 1 base from V and 5 bases from J, with 15 bases between. The CDR3 contains 16 residues. CDR3 nucleotide sequence: TGCGCCAGCAGCTTGTTCCAAGGGCAGGGAAATGAAAAACTGTTTTTT. Amino acid sequence: CASSLFQGQGNEKLFF. The full variable domain, completed using reference TRBV5-1 and TRBJ1-4, is KAGVTQTPRYLIKTRGQQVTLSCSPISGHRSVSWYQQTPGQGLQFLFEYFSETQRNKGNFPGRFSGRQFSNSRSEMNVSTLELGDSALYLCASSLFQGQGNEKLFFGSGTQLSVL.

The chain joins TRBV18 to TRBJ1-1, with a tentative D call TRBD1 (5 bases). The V end was cut by 2 bases, the J end by 0 bases, with 16 bases between. The CDR3 loop spans 17 amino acids. Germline lookup yields CDR1 KGHSH and CDR2 LQKENI. In DNA form, the CDR3 reads TGTGCCAGCTCACCAAGACCCCCAGGGTCAATGAACACTGAAGCTTTCTTT. This encodes CASSPRPPGSMNTEAFF. Looking up the rest from reference TRBV18 and TRBJ1-1 gives the full variable domain: NAGVMQNPRHLVRRRGQEARLRCSPMKGHSHVYWYRQLPEEGLKFMVYLQKENIIDESGMPKERFSAEFPKEGPSILRIQQVVRGDSAAYFCASSPRPPGSMNTEAFFGQGTRLTVV.

V and J are TRBV2 and TRBJ1-1; 8 nucleotides agree with TRBD1. The germline CDR1 and CDR2 sequences are SNHLY and FYNNEI. CDR3 length equals 14 residues. The J segment lost 0 bases and the V segment lost 10 bases, leaving 7 bases of the junction unmatched. CDR3 sequence reads: CATRQGTLNTEAFF. In nucleotides, the CDR3 is TGTGCCACCCGACAGGGGACGCTGAACACTGAAGCTTTCTTT.

The V gene is TRBV14, the J gene TRBJ1-2, with D perhaps TRBD1 (6 bases). Trimming left V 0 bases short and J 8 bases short, with 16 bases between. The CDR3 runs 15 residues. In germline, CDR1 is SGHDN, CDR2 FVKESK. The CDR3 nucleotides read TGTGCCAGCAGCCAAGATGGTCGGGGGGCGCCCGGCTACACCTTC. Amino acid sequence: CASSQDGRGAPGYTF.

The chain uses TRBV11-2 and TRBJ2-4; D remains ambiguous. The CDR3 contains 13 residues. In germline, CDR1 is SGHAT, CDR2 FQNNGV. Deletions cut 3 bases from V and 7 bases from J, with 10 bases between. The CDR3 protein is CASSLLTGNIQYF. The CDR3 region has the DNA TGTGCCAGCAGCTTGCTGACCGGGAACATTCAGTACTTC. Together with reference TRBV11-2 and TRBJ2-4, the CDR3 gives the full variable domain: EAGVAQSPRYKIIEKRQSVAFWCNPISGHATLYWYQQILGQGPKLLIQFQNNGVVDDSQLPKDRFSAERLKGVDSTLKIQPAKLEDSAVYLCASSLLTGNIQYFGAGTRLSVL.

This rearrangement joins TRBV5-1 to TRBJ2-5; 7 bases are shared with TRBD2. Trimming removed 0 bases from V and 0 bases from J; junction bases left unmatched: 2. CDR3 length: 15 residues. Germline CDR1 reads SGHRS; CDR2 reads YFSETQ. The CDR3 region is CASSLGAGDQETQYF. The DNA of the CDR3 is TGCGCCAGCAGCTTGGGGGCGGGGGACCAAGAGACCCAGTACTTC.

The chain links TRBV19 to TRBJ2-1, with D possibly TRBD2 on 6 matching bases. This CDR3 spans 16 amino acids. Germline CDR1 and CDR2: LNHDA and SQIVND (reference sequence). Trimming shortened V by 3 bases and J by 1 base, and 13 bases separated the two germline ends. In DNA, the CDR3 is TGTGCCAGTAGTATCAGTAGCGGTAGATCCTACAATGAGCAGTTCTTC. Its translation is CASSISSGRSYNEQFF. The entire variable domain, with the rest obtained from reference TRBV19 and TRBJ2-1, is as follows: DGGITQSPKYLFRKEGQNVTLSCEQNLNHDAMYWYRQDPGQGLRLIYYSQIVNDFQKGDIAEGYSVSREKKESFPLTVTSAQKNPTAFYLCASSISSGRSYNEQFFGPGTRLTVL.

Concerning this clone: Other DNA sequences from this sample encode an identical CDR3 as well. V and J are TRBV7-9 and TRBJ1-1, with a weak D call TRBD1 (5 bases). Germline values: CDR1 SEHNR, CDR2 FQNEAQ (reference sequence). With 5 bases removed from V and 5 bases from J, the gap between germline ends came to 15 bases. The CDR3 runs 14 residues. This chain's CDR3 is CASSPPGGRTEAFF. The CDR3 DNA is TGTGCCAGCAGCCCCCCTGGGGGGAGGACTGAAGCTTTCTTT.

The rearrangement links TRBV19 to TRBJ2-1; 8 positions agree with TRBD1. CDR3 size: 16 residues. V dropped 8 bases and J dropped 4; count of bases not matched to a gene: 13. In germline, CDR1 is LNHDA, CDR2 SQIVND (reference sequence). CDR3 sequence (DNA): TGTGCCAGTTCTACAAACCCAGGGGGCCGATACAATGAGCAGTTCTTC. Its protein product is CASSTNPGGRYNEQFF. The whole variable domain, remainder taken from reference TRBV19 and TRBJ2-1, is DGGITQSPKYLFRKEGQNVTLSCEQNLNHDAMYWYRQDPGQGLRLIYYSQIVNDFQKGDIAEGYSVSREKKESFPLTVTSAQKNPTAFYLCASSTNPGGRYNEQFFGPGTRLTVL.

This clone was counted once. The chain has TRBV18 and TRBJ1-2; D is ambiguous. V was shortened by 6 bases and J by 4 bases, with 15 bases between the two germline ends. Germline-derived CDR1 and CDR2 are KGHSH and LQKENI. The CDR3 extends over 14 amino acids. The CDR3 loop reads CASSPSPDFYGYTF. The CDR3 DNA reads as TGTGCCAGCTCCCCTTCGCCGGACTTCTATGGCTACACCTTC.

The rearrangement links TRBV6-5 to TRBJ1-1, with 10 positions matching TRBD1. Germline V gene sequence: CDR1 MNHEY, CDR2 SVGAGI. The V gene end was trimmed by 0 bases and the J gene end by 4 bases; junction bases not matched to a gene: 5. The CDR3 totals 16 residues. The CDR3 sequence is CASSYSTGGAGTEAFF. Here the CDR3 DNA reads TGTGCCAGCAGTTACTCGACAGGGGGCGCCGGCACTGAAGCTTTCTTT.

Of note for this clone: Other nucleotide sequences from this sample produce the same CDR3. This chain connects TRBV2 to TRBJ2-1, with D possibly being TRBD2 (6 bases). The V end was cut by 6 bases, the J end by 0 bases, with 15 bases between. This CDR3 is 16 amino acids long. Germline V CDR1 and CDR2: SNHLY, FYNNEI. CDR3 nucleotide sequence: TGTGCCAGCAGGGCTCTCGCGGGGTCCTCCTACAATGAGCAGTTCTTC. Translating it yields CASRALAGSSYNEQFF.

The chain couples TRBV5-1 to TRBJ1-2, with TRBD1 identical over 7 bases. The CDR3 length is 15 residues. Germline V gene sequence: CDR1 SGHRS, CDR2 YFSETQ. The J segment lost 8 bases and the V segment lost 0 bases, leaving 10 bases of the junction unmatched. The DNA for the CDR3 is TGCGCCAGCAGCTTGGCTGGGCAGGGGGGCGAGGGCTACACCTTC. Translation gives CASSLAGQGGEGYTF.

The chain carries TRBV11-3 and TRBJ2-5; 8 nucleotides match TRBD2. The CDR3 consists of 13 residues. CDR1 is SGHNT, CDR2 YENEEA, per germline. Trimming took 5 bases from V and 5 from J; bases not matched to a gene: 4. Here the CDR3 DNA reads TGTGCCAGCAGCCGGCGGGGGGCGGAGACCCAGTACTTC. Amino acids: CASSRRGAETQYF.

This chain links TRBV25-1 with TRBJ2-1, with no clear D. Trimming pared 2 bases from V and 0 bases from J, leaving 11 bases between. The CDR3 has 16 amino acids. CDR1 and CDR2 (germline): MGHDK, SYGVNS. CDR3 sequence (DNA): TGTGCCAGCAGTGAACTAACCTTAAGCTCCTACAATGAGCAGTTCTTC. It encodes CASSELTLSSYNEQFF.

This clone was counted a few times. The rearrangement links TRBV5-8 to TRBJ2-3, with TRBD2 matching 8 bases. The J segment lost 3 bases and the V segment lost 4 bases, leaving 10 bases of the junction unmatched. CDR1 is SGHTS and CDR2 is YDEGEE in the germline V gene. The CDR3 is 16 amino acids. In DNA form, the CDR3 reads TGTGCCAGCAGCGTATCTAGCGGGCTGGGGACAGATACGCAGTATTTT. It specifies CASSVSSGLGTDTQYF. Full variable domain (missing parts from reference TRBV5-8 and TRBJ2-3): EAGVTQSPTHLIKTRGQQATLRCSPISGHTSVYWYQQALGLGLQFLLWYDEGEERNRGNFPPRFSGRQFPNYSSELNVNALELEDSALYLCASSVSSGLGTDTQYFGPGTRLTVL.

The gene calls are TRBV7-2 and TRBJ1-2; perhaps TRBD1 as D (6 bases). The CDR3 covers 15 residues. Trimming removed 5 bases at V and 5 bases at J, with 18 bases between. Germline loops: CDR1 SGHTA, CDR2 FQGNSA. This CDR3 reads CASSAKQGGVYGYTF. The CDR3, as DNA: TGTGCCAGCAGCGCAAAACAGGGTGGGGTTTATGGCTACACCTTC.

The chain carries TRBV4-1 and TRBJ1-2; D is unclear. CDR1 is MGHRA, CDR2 YSYEKL, per germline. With 0 bases removed from V and 0 bases from J, the gap between germline ends came to 8 bases. The length of the CDR3 is 15 residues. CDR3 DNA sequence: TGCGCCAGCAGCCAAGACGCCGGAGCTAACTATGGCTACACCTTC. This translates into CASSQDAGANYGYTF.

V usage is TRBV20-1 and J usage is TRBJ2-7, with D maybe TRBD2 (6 bases). The CDR3 length is 11 residues. Germline values: CDR1 DFQATT, CDR2 SNEGSKA (reference sequence). Between the trimmed V and J ends, which lost 6 bases and 7 bases, there was a span of 13 bases. CDR3 loop: CSAMTRGEQYF. The CDR3 DNA follows: TGCAGTGCCATGACTCGGGGGGAGCAGTACTTC.

The V gene is TRBV2, the J gene TRBJ2-5; 10 bases are a match to TRBD1. Germline V CDR1 and CDR2: SNHLY, FYNNEI. Unmatched junction bases numbered 6, after V lost 1 base and J lost 4 bases. The CDR3 runs 16 residues. The DNA of the CDR3 is TGTGCCAGCAGTGAAGAGGGCGGGACAGGGGCAGAGACCCAGTACTTC. Its protein product is CASSEEGGTGAETQYF.

V and J are TRBV18 and TRBJ2-7; D not certain. The CDR3 is 16 residues long. Germline V gene data show CDR1 as KGHSH and CDR2 as LQKENI. The V end was cut by 3 bases, the J end by 0 bases, with 15 bases between. Here the CDR3 reads CASSPERGVSSYEQYF. The CDR3 DNA reads TGTGCCAGCTCACCTGAACGCGGCGTAAGCTCCTACGAGCAGTACTTC.

The chain links TRBV7-9 to TRBJ2-1; 7 bases are a match to TRBD1. Per the germline V gene, CDR1 is SEHNR and CDR2 is FQNEAQ (reference sequence). The CDR3 has 15 amino acids. The ends lost 5 bases at V and 6 bases at J; junction bases unmatched: 10. CDR3 protein: CASSPRGSEGNEQFF. CDR3 in DNA: TGTGCCAGCAGCCCCAGGGGGAGTGAGGGCAATGAGCAGTTCTTC.

The chain couples TRBV30 to TRBJ1-5, with unresolved D. The germline V gene has CDR1 GTSNPN and CDR2 SVGIG (reference sequence). The CDR3 length is 13 residues. V lost 2 bases and J lost 2, with 7 bases in between. This CDR3 is CAWSPRGNQPQHF. CDR3 nucleotides: TGTGCCTGGAGTCCTCGGGGCAATCAGCCCCAGCATTTT.

The V gene is TRBV5-4, the J gene TRBJ2-3, with D uncertain. The CDR3 has 13 amino acids. The V gene lost 4 bases and the J gene lost 0 bases, with 6 bases spanning the gap. The germline V gene encodes CDR1 SGHNT and CDR2 YYREEE (reference sequence). The CDR3 loop is CASSGTSTDTQYF. The CDR3 DNA reads as TGTGCCAGCAGCGGTACTAGCACAGATACGCAGTATTTT.

The chain carries TRBV10-1 and TRBJ2-4; a weak D match, TRBD1 (5 bases). Germline V lookup: CDR1 WNHNN, CDR2 SYGVQD (reference sequence). Trimming shortened V by 9 bases and J by 0 bases, and 15 bases separated the two germline ends. The CDR3 has 15 amino acids. The CDR3 nucleotides are TGCGCCAGGGGCAGGACATTTCTAGCCAAAAACATTCAGTACTTC. This translates into CARGRTFLAKNIQYF.

The chain is built from TRBV2 and TRBJ2-3, with 13 bases fitting TRBD2. Germline loops: CDR1 SNHLY, CDR2 FYNNEI. The V and J ends lost 7 bases and 4 bases, in that order; junction bases with no gene match: 5. The CDR3 spans 15 residues. The CDR3 loop is CASNLGTSGADTQYF. CDR3 nucleotides: TGTGCCAGCAACCTGGGGACTAGCGGGGCAGATACGCAGTATTTT.

This chain joins TRBV10-3 and TRBJ1-3, with D perhaps matching TRBD1 (5 bases). Trimming stripped 4 bases from V and 0 bases from J, with 16 bases between. The CDR3 extends over 17 amino acids. In germline, CDR1 is ENHRY, CDR2 SYGVKD. CDR3 amino acids: CAISVPGAASSGNTIYF. The CDR3 coding sequence is TGTGCCATCAGTGTGCCTGGGGCTGCCAGCTCTGGAAACACCATATATTTT.